This is a list of T cell receptor beta chains from one sample in a study of chemoradiotherapy in HPV16-positive cancers. Sequencing used immunoSEQ multiplex PCR; TCRdb keeps in-frame clones, though not all of them. The data show about 66,000 clones, 88% seen once. The material sequenced was blood, taken from a patient who underwent chemoradiotherapy. The receptors shown here come from a human donor with HPV-associated anogenital cancer. Both conserved end residues are part of each CDR3. The D gene is left open where the match is weak. Not every row has a clone size; where given, it reads once, few, many or a size class.

abundance,d_gene,j_gene,v_gene,CDR3aa,CDR3nt
.,.,TRBJ2-2,TRBV19,CASSTGHTIPTGELFF,TGTGCCAGTAGTACCGGACACACCATCCCCACCGGGGAGCTGTTTTTT
few,.,TRBJ1-2,TRBV2,CASSDLGRYGYTF,TGTGCCAGCAGTGATCTAGGGCGCTATGGCTACACCTTC
once,.,TRBJ2-1,TRBV7-2,CASSAAYNEQFF,TGTGCCAGCAGCGCTGCTTACAATGAGCAGTTCTTC
.,.,TRBJ1-1,TRBV14,CASSLWTYRSLNTEAFF,TGTGCCAGCAGCCTATGGACATACCGATCCTTGAACACTGAAGCTTTCTTT
.,.,TRBJ1-1,TRBV6-5,CASSFGMNTEAFF,TGTGCCAGCAGTTTCGGAATGAACACTGAAGCTTTCTTT
once,.,TRBJ2-2,TRBV4-2,CASSQLVGGTGELFF,TGTGCCAGCAGCCAGCTAGTAGGGGGCACCGGGGAGCTGTTTTTT
.,.,TRBJ1-2,TRBV5-4,CASSPGTSNYGYTF,TGTGCCAGCAGCCCGGGGACGTCAAACTATGGCTACACCTTC
.,.,TRBJ1-4,TRBV6-1,CASSPRRADEKLFF,TGTGCCAGCAGTCCCCGCAGGGCGGATGAAAAACTGTTTTTT
.,.,TRBJ2-6,TRBV7-9,CASSDTGSAGANVLTF,TGTGCCAGCAGCGATACAGGGTCCGCTGGGGCCAACGTCCTGACTTTC
.,.,TRBJ2-2,TRBV19,CASSIVGSPNTGELFF,TGTGCCAGTAGTATAGTGGGCAGCCCCAACACCGGGGAGCTGTTTTTT
.,.,TRBJ2-7,TRBV5-1,CASSRGSSYEQYF,TGCGCCAGCAGCCGGGGGAGCTCCTACGAGCAGTACTTC
.,.,TRBJ2-7,TRBV4-1,CASSQGKGDEQYF,TGCGCCAGCAGCCAAGGGAAGGGGGACGAGCAGTACTTC
.,.,TRBJ2-1,TRBV5-4,CASSLGGPVGNEQFF,TGTGCCAGCAGCTTAGGAGGCCCGGTGGGCAATGAGCAGTTCTTC
.,.,TRBJ2-7,TRBV18,CASSPDRPEQYF,TGTGCCAGCTCACCGGACAGACCCGAGCAGTACTTC
.,TRBD1,TRBJ1-1,TRBV6-1,CASSEAGGTGVSFF,TGTGCCAGCAGTGAAGCAGGTGGGACAGGGGTTTCTTTCTTT
.,.,TRBJ2-1,TRBV27,CASGGPGTPLYNEQFF,TGTGCCAGCGGAGGGCCAGGGACACCTCTCTACAATGAGCAGTTCTTC
.,.,TRBJ2-4,TRBV15,CATSVGSPTVAKNIQYF,TGTGCCACCAGCGTAGGATCACCGACAGTAGCCAAAAACATTCAGTACTTC
.,.,TRBJ1-5,TRBV7-9,CASSTGTRRYSNQPQHF,TGTGCCAGCAGCACCGGGACAAGACGCTATAGCAATCAGCCCCAGCATTTT
.,.,TRBJ2-3,TRBV5-1,CASSFSGETTDTQYF,TGCGCCAGCAGTTTTAGCGGAGAGACCACAGATACGCAGTATTTT
.,.,TRBJ1-1,TRBV13,CASSPTSFVLNTEAFF,TGTGCCAGCAGCCCAACTTCTTTTGTTTTGAACACTGAAGCTTTCTTT
.,.,TRBJ2-5,TRBV11-2,CASSLEPTSETQYF,TGTGCCAGCAGCTTAGAACCTACTTCGGAGACCCAGTACTTC
.,.,TRBJ2-5,TRBV5-1,CASRLGAQETQYF,TGCGCCAGCAGGTTAGGAGCGCAAGAGACCCAGTACTTC
.,.,TRBJ1-1,TRBV28,CASSFVEAFF,TGTGCCAGCAGTTTTGTGGAAGCTTTCTTT
.,.,TRBJ1-1,TRBV5-1,CASSLQGRDTEAFF,TGCGCCAGCAGCTTGCAGGGTAGGGACACTGAAGCTTTCTTT